What follows are 10 T cell receptor beta chains derived from one specimen sequenced in a study of cytomegalovirus exposure and HLA in healthy donors. Researchers ran the PCR with 60 Vbeta and 13 Jbeta primers. Method: immunoSEQ multiplex PCR; TCRdb's copy keeps in-frame clones and lacks some. The sample yields some 200,000 clones, approximately 88% seen once. Source material: PBMCs. These receptor sequences come from a woman between 45 and 65 years old in good health and CMV-seropositive.

This chain connects TRBV11-1 to TRBJ1-1, with D perhaps matching TRBD1 (5 bases). The CDR3 has 12 residues. Trimming left V 4 bases short and J 5 bases short, with 8 bases between. Germline V gives CDR1 SGHAT, CDR2 FQDESV (reference sequence). The CDR3 is CASSSGGTEAFF. DNA for the CDR3: TGTGCCAGCAGCTCTGGGGGGACTGAAGCTTTCTTT.

V is TRBV7-2 and J is TRBJ2-2; possible D gene TRBD2, 6 bases. The germline V gene has CDR1 SGHTA and CDR2 FQGNSA. Between the trimmed V and J ends, which lost 2 bases and 6 bases, there was a span of 22 bases. The CDR3 consists of 18 residues. DNA for the CDR3: TGTGCCAGCAGCTTATTTGGTCTCGGCGGGGTATTCGCCGGGGAGCTGTTTTTT. As protein: CASSLFGLGGVFAGELFF.

The genes are TRBV9 and TRBJ2-1; 7 nucleotides agree with TRBD1. Germline V gene data show CDR1 as SGDLS and CDR2 as YYNGEE. This CDR3 is 16 amino acids long. J lost 2 bases, V lost 5 bases, and 10 bases had no gene match. CDR3 in DNA: TGTGCCAGCAGTCCTCTCAGTCAGGGGGCCTACAATGAGCAGTTCTTC. Translation gives CASSPLSQGAYNEQFF.

The chain uses TRBV7-9 and TRBJ2-3; 14 bases line up with TRBD2. CDR3 length: 16 residues. Per germline, CDR1 SEHNR and CDR2 FQNEAQ (reference sequence). The CDR3 nucleotides read TGTTCCTCACGCCCGGGACTAGCGGGGGGCACAGATACGCAGTATTTT. This encodes CSSRPGLAGGTDTQYF.

The chain joins TRBV6-1 to TRBJ1-6; D remains ambiguous. Trimming shortened V by 3 bases and J by 3 bases, and 12 bases separated the two germline ends. Per the germline V gene, CDR1 is MNHNS and CDR2 is SASEGT. This CDR3 is 16 amino acids long. This chain's CDR3 is CASSDGQSHYNSPLHF. CDR3 coding DNA: TGTGCCAGCAGTGATGGGCAGAGCCACTATAATTCACCCCTCCACTTT.

This sequence joins TRBV15 and TRBJ1-2; no clear D gene. CDR3 length equals 13 residues. The germline gives CDR1 LNHNV, CDR2 YYDKDF (reference sequence). Trimming cost V 0 bases and J 5 bases, with 7 bases left between them. CDR3 DNA: TGTGCCACCAGCAGAGATGGGCGTTATGGCTACACCTTC. Its protein is CATSRDGRYGYTF.

This chain links TRBV6-1 with TRBJ2-3; 16 nucleotides line up with TRBD2. Germline V lookup: CDR1 MNHNS, CDR2 SASEGT. CDR3 length: 15 amino acids. J was trimmed by 4 bases and V by 11 bases; bases with no gene match: 6. The CDR3 loop reads CAVLGTSGGADTQYF. The CDR3 DNA reads as TGTGCCGTACTCGGGACTAGCGGGGGGGCAGATACGCAGTATTTT.

The CDR3 loop reads CASSARTNREAGELFF. The CDR3 DNA reads as TGTGCCAGCAGTGCCCGGACTAACCGGGAGGCCGGGGAGCTGTTTTTT. The gene calls are TRBV9 and TRBJ2-2; 7 bases agree with TRBD2. Germline V gives CDR1 SGDLS, CDR2 YYNGEE. The V gene end was trimmed by 5 bases and the J gene end by 6 bases; junction bases not matched to a gene: 13. The length of the CDR3 is 16 residues.

This chain joins TRBV28 and TRBJ1-5; tentative D call: TRBD1 (5 bases). There are 12 residues in the CDR3. Per the germline V gene, CDR1 is MDHEN and CDR2 is SYDVKM. V shed 7 bases and J shed 11 bases, with 15 bases lying between them. CDR3 region: CASTDLPGTQHF. The CDR3 DNA follows: TGTGCCAGCACCGATTTACCAGGGACCCAGCATTTT.

The V gene is TRBV10-1, the J gene TRBJ1-1; 8 bases agree with TRBD1. The CDR3 contains 17 residues. Germline V lookup: CDR1 WNHNN, CDR2 SYGVQD (reference sequence). Losses at the gene ends were 6 bases for V and 3 bases for J; bases not matched to a gene: 15. The CDR3 sequence is CASSPTGALGRDTEAFF. CDR3 bases: TGCGCCAGCAGCCCGACAGGGGCCCTGGGGAGGGACACTGAAGCTTTCTTT.